This T cell receptor beta chain was found in a study of T cells in tumors after PD-1 blockade. Assay: immunoSEQ multiplex PCR; the TCRdb copy retains only in-frame clones and omits some. The repertoire holds about 33,000 clones, about 77% seen once, with about 38% in the top ten. Germline loops: CDR1 SNHLY, CDR2 FYNNEI. This CDR3 region has 15 residues. Trimming pared 4 bases from V and 4 bases from J, leaving 15 bases between. The V and J genes are TRBV2 and TRBJ2-3; D gene unclear. This clonotype originated in a human donor with basal cell carcinoma. The sequenced sample was PBMCs, obtained before anti-PD-1 treatment. CDR3 coding DNA: TGTGCCAGCAGTGCCGACCGTAGCCGGTCAGATACGCAGTATTTT. This codes for CASSADRSRSDTQYF.